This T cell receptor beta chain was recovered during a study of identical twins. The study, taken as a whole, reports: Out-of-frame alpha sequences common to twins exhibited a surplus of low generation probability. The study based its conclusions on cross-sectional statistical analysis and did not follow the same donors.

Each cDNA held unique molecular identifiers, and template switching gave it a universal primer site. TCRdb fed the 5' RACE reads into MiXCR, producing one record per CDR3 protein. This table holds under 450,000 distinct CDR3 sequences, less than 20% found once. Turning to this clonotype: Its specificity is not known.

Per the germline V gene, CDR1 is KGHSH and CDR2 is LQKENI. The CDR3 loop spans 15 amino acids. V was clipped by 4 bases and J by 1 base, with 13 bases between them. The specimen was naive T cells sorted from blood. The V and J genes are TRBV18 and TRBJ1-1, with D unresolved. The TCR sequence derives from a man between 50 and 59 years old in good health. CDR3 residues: CASSQTDGRNTEAFF. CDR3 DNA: TGTGCCAGCTCACAGACGGACGGTAGGAACACTGAAGCTTTCTTT. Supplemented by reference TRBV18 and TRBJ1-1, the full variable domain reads NAGVMQNPRHLVRRRGQEARLRCSPMKGHSHVYWYRQLPEEGLKFMVYLQKENIIDESGMPKERFSAEFPKEGPSILRIQQVVRGDSAAYFCASSQTDGRNTEAFFGQGTRLTVV.